The following is a T cell receptor beta chain sequence with its context. This sample was included in a study of blood T cell repertoires in COVID-19. Background on the study: Material from acute and convalescent COVID-19 was sourced from the United States, Italy and Spain.

CDR1 is SGHTA and CDR2 is FQGTGA in the germline V gene. V lost 5 bases and J 5 bases, leaving 22 bases between the germline ends. This CDR3 comprises 17 residues. The method was immunoSEQ multiplex PCR; TCRdb's version includes in-frame clones alone and lacks a portion of them. The sample consists of about 200,000 clones, roughly four fifths of them appearing once. Participant age was about 18 to 95 years, and participants resided in approximately 25 US areas. During the 2 weeks before they entered the study, exposed participants had met someone with a PCR-confirmed or clinician-diagnosed COVID-19 case.

This TCR came from a woman between 45 and 60 years old who had been exposed to COVID-19. The sequenced sample was PBMCs or T cells enriched from blood (not recorded which). V is TRBV7-3 and J is TRBJ2-1; perhaps TRBD2 as D (6 bases). CDR3 nucleotide sequence: TGTGCCAGCAGCCGAGGAGGGGCTAGGAGTTATGACAATGAGCAGTTCTTC. It translates to CASSRGGARSYDNEQFF.